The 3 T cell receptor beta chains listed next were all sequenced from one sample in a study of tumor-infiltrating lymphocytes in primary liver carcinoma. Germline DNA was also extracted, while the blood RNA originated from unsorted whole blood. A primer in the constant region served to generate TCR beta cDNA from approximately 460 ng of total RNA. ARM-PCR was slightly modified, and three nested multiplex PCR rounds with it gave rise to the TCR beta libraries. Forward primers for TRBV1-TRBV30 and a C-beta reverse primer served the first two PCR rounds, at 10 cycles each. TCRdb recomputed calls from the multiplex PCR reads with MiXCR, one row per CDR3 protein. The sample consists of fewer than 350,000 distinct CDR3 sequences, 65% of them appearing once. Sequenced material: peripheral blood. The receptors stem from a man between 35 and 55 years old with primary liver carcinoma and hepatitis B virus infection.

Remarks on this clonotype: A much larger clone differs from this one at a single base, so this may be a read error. As DNA, the CDR3 is TGTGCCAGCAGCCGACCCTTTGGCGGGCAGTACTTC. Encoded protein: CASSRPFGGQYF. The chain employs TRBV6-5 and TRBJ2-7; no definite D call. Germline assignment: CDR1 MNHEY and CDR2 SVGAGI. With 6 bases removed from V and 9 bases from J, the gap between germline ends came to 15 bases. The CDR3 is 12 amino acids.

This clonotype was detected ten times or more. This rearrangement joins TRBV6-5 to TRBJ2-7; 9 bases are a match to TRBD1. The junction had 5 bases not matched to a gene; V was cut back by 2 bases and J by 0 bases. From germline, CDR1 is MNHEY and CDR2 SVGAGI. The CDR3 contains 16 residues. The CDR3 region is CASSYDGTGYSYEQYF. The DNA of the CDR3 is TGTGCCAGCAGTTACGATGGGACAGGGTACTCCTACGAGCAGTACTTC.

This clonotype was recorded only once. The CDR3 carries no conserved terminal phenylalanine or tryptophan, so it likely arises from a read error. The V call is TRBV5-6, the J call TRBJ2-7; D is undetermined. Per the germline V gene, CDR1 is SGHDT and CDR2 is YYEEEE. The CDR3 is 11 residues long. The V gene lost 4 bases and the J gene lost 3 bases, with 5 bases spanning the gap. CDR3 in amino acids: CASSLYYEQYY. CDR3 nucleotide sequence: TGTGCCAGCAGCCTTTACTACGAGCAGTACTAC.